This entry is about one T cell receptor (beta chain). The specificity of this receptor is unknown. The sample holds no much larger clone one base away, and base qualities are not on file. The data were taken from a study of blood T cell repertoires in COVID-19 (TCRdb year 2020). Describing the broader study: The collaborator samples originated in the United States, Italy and Spain and spanned the acute and convalescent phases of COVID-19. The prospective study material was composed of cDNA or gDNA derived from T cells, B-cell-depleted T cells, or PBMCs. Subjects who had been exposed to COVID-19, were actively infected with it, or had recovered from it provided the deeply sampled blood TCRbeta repertoires that made up the dataset. The repertoires were released in a freely available public database intended as a resource for research on the immune response to SARS-CoV-2. Samples came from the ongoing ImmuneRACE study (first 160 participants) plus 1,254 subjects from 6 global collaborators. A de-identified subject ID, COVID-19 status, age in years and sex were almost always included in the sample metadata. Where HLA class I and class II types were available, the types were taken from metadata supplied by the sample provider, not from assay-based typing.

From the germline V gene (reference sequence), CDR1 is GTSNPN and CDR2 is SVGIG. V and J are truncated by 0 bases and 1 base respectively, leaving an intervening sequence of 9 bases. The CDR3, from cysteine to phenylalanine, totals 15 residues. Only the CDR3 part of the read is kept: 45 bases, read in frame from the first base. TCRbeta CDR3 regions were amplified from genomic DNA by means of the immunoSEQ Assay, a bias-controlled multiplex PCR. In the original analysis: The number of nucleated cells in each sample was estimated from the amplification of reference gene primers within the assay. To quantify the absolute abundance of each unique TCRbeta CDR3 rearrangement, sequence reads were collapsed and filtered. For each sample, productive Simpson clonality was calculated as the square root of Simpson's diversity index across productive rearrangements. What TCRdb holds here is the immuneACCESS table cut down to in-frame rearrangements. Part of the clones is not present; checked against another copy, under half of the missing clones reflect an unresolved V gene, and the others are unexplained. The V and J calls and clone size were taken over from that table, and D and trimming were inferred from the DNA. The sample contains 90,000 to 100,000 clones, 70% to 85% of them found a single time. The ten largest clones take up less than 11% of the sample.

The paper as a whole reports these results and caveats: Clinical and demographic metadata were provided uncurated, with the amount varying by source and participant.

The collaborating institutions used their own protocols to collect whole blood in K2EDTA tubes. For TCRbeta analysis, collaborators shipped samples in one of three forms: frozen whole blood, isolated PBMCs, or DNA extracted from either of those sample types. The specimen was peripheral blood. The V and J genes are TRBV30 and TRBJ2-2; D gene: possibly TRBD2, on 5 matching bases. The clonotype was recovered from a man in his 70s with acute or convalescent COVID-19. The CDR3 is CAWSVGSVNTGELFF. The nucleotides read TGTGCCTGGAGTGTGGGGAGTGTGAACACCGGGGAGCTGTTTTTT. When the CDR3 is completed using the reference TRBV30 and TRBJ2-2 genes on either side, the full variable domain is SQTIHQWPATLVQPVGSPLSLECTVEGTSNPNLYWYRQAAGRGLQLLFYSVGIGQISSEVPQNLSASRPQDRQFILSSKKLLLSDSGFYLCAWSVGSVNTGELFFGEGSRLTVL.